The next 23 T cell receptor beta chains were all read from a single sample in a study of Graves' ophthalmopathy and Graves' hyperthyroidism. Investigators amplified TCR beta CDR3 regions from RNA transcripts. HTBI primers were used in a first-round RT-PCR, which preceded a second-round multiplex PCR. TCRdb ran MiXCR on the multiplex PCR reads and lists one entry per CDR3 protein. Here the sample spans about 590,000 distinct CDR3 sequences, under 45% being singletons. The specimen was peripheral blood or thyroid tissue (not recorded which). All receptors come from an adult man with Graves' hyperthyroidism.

For the CDR3, the DNA is TGCGCCAGCAGCTTGGAGGTAACCTCTGGAAACACCATATATTTT. It is translated as CASSLEVTSGNTIYF. The rearrangement links TRBV5-1 to TRBJ1-3; no clear D gene. The CDR3 spans 15 residues. V was cut by 0 bases and J by 0 bases, with 7 bases left in between. CDR1 and CDR2 from the germline V gene are SGHRS and YFSETQ.

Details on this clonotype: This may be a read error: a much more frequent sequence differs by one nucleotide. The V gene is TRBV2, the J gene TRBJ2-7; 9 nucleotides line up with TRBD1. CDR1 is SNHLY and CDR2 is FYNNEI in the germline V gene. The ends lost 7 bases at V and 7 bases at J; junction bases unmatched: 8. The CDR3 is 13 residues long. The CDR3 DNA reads TGTGCCAGCACGGGGACAGGGTGGGAAGAGCAGTACTTC. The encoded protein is CASTGTGWEEQYF.

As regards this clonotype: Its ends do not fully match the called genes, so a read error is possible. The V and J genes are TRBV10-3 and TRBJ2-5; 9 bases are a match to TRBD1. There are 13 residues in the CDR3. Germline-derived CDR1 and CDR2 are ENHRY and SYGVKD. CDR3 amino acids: CAISDLQGANADF. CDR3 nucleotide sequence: TGTGCCATCAGTGATCTACAGGGGGCAAACGCAGACTTC.

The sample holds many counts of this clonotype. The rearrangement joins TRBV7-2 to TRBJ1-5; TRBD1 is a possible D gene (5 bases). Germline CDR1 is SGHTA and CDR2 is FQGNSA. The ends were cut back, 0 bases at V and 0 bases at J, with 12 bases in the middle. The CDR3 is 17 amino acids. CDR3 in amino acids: CASSLAGGADSNQPQHF. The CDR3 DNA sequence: TGTGCCAGCAGCTTAGCGGGGGGTGCAGATAGCAATCAGCCCCAGCATTTT.

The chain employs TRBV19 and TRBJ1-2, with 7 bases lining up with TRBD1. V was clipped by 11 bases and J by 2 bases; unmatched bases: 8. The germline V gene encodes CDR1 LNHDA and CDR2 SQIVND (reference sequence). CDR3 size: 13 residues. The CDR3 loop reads CASGQGENYGYTF. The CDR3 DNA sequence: TGTGCCTCGGGGCAGGGGGAAAACTATGGCTACACCTTC. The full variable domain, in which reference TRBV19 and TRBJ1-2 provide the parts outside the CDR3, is DGGITQSPKYLFRKEGQNVTLSCEQNLNHDAMYWYRQDPGQGLRLIYYSQIVNDFQKGDIAEGYSVSREKKESFPLTVTSAQKNPTAFYLCASGQGENYGYTFGSGTRLTVV.

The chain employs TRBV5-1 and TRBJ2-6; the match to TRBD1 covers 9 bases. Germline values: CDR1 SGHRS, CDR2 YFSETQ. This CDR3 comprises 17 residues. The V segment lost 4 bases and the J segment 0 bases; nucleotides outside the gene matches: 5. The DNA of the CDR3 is TGCGCCAGCAGCACCGGACAGGGGAGCTCTGGGGCCAACGTCCTGACTTTC. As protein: CASSTGQGSSGANVLTF.

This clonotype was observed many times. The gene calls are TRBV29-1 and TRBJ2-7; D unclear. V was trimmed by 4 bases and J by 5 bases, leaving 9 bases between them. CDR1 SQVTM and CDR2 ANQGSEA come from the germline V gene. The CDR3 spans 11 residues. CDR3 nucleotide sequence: TGCAGCGTTGTTCAGGTGGACGAGCAGTACTTC. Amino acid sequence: CSVVQVDEQYF.

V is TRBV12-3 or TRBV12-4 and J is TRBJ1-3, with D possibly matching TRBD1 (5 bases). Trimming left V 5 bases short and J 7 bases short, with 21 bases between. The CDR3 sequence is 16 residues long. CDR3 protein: CASSTGLAGIRNTIYF. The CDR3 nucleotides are TGTGCCAGCAGTACGGGACTAGCGGGAATTAGGAACACCATATATTTT.

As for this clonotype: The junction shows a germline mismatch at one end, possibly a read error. In DNA, the CDR3 is TGTGCCAGCAGTCCCGAGCTCCAAGAGACCCGGTACTTC. Translating gives CASSPELQETRYF. The chain links TRBV2 to TRBJ2-5; D is uncertain. Germline assignment: CDR1 SNHLY and CDR2 FYNNEI. The CDR3 has 13 residues.

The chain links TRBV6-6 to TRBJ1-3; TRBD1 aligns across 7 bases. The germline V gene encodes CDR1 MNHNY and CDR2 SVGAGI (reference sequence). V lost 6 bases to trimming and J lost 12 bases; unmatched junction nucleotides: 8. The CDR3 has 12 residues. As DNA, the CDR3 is TGTGCCAGCAGCCCGAGGACAGGAGACATATATTTT. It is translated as CASSPRTGDIYF.

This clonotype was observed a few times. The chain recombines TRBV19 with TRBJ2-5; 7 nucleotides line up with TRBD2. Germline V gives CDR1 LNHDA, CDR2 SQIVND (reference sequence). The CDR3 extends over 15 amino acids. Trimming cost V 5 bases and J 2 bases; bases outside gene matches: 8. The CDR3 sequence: CASSEGGAWQETQYF. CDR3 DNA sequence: TGTGCCAGTAGTGAGGGAGGGGCCTGGCAAGAGACCCAGTACTTC.

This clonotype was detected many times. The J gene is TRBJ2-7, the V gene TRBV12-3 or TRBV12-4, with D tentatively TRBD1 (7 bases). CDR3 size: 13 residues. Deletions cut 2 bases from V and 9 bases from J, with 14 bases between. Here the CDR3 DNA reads TGTGCCAGCAGTTTACGCAGGGGGACTGCGCAGTACTTC. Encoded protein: CASSLRRGTAQYF.

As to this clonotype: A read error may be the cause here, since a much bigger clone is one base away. This CDR3 is CASSEGGVQGTQYF. Written as DNA, the CDR3 is TGTGCCAGCAGTGAAGGTGGGGTCCAAGGGACCCAGTACTTC. The chain combines TRBV6-1 with TRBJ2-5; D uncertain. The CDR3 is 14 amino acids. Germline values: CDR1 MNHNS, CDR2 SASEGT.

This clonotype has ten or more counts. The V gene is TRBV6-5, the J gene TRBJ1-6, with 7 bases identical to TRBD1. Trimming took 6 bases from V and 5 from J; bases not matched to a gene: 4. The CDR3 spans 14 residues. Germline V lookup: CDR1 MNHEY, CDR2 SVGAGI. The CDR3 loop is CASRITGDNSPLHF. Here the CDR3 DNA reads TGTGCCAGCAGGATAACAGGGGATAATTCACCCCTCCACTTT.

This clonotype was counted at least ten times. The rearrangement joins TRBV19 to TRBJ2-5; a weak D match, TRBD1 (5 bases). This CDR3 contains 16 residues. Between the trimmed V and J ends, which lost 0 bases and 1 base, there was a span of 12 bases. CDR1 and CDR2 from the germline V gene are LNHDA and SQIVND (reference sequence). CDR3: CASSIDILRGQETQYF. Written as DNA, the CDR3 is TGTGCCAGTAGTATAGATATCCTTAGGGGCCAAGAGACCCAGTACTTC.

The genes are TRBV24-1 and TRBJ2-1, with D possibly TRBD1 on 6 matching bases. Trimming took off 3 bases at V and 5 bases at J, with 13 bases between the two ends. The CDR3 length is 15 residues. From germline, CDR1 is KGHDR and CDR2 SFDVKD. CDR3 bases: TGTGCCACCAGTGATGAAGCGGACAGCAACAATGAGCAGTTCTTC. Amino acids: CATSDEADSNNEQFF.

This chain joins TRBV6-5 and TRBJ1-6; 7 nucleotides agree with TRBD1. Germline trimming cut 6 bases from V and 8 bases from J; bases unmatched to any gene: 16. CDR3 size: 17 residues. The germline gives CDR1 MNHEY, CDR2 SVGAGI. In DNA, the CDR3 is TGTGCCAGCAGAGGGGGACACAGGGGAGGAATTGATTCACCCCTCCACTTT. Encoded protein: CASRGGHRGGIDSPLHF.

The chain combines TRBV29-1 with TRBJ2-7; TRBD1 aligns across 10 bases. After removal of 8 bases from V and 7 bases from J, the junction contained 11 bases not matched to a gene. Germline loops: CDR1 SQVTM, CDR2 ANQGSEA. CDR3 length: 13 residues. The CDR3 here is CSHGTGALEEQYF. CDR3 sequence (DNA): TGCAGCCATGGGACAGGGGCCCTGGAAGAGCAGTACTTC.

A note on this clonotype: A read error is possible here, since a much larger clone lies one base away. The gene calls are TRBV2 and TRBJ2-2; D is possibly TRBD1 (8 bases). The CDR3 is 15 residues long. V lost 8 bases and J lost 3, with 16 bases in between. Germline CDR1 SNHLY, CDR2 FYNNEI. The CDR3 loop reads CASQGAGVDTGELFF. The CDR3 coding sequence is TGTGCCAGCCAGGGGGCGGGGGTTGACACCGGGGAGCTGTTTTTT.

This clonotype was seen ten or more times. The CDR3 region has the DNA TGCAGTGCTACAGGTCTCACAACTAACTATGGCTACACCTTC. Amino acid sequence: CSATGLTTNYGYTF. This chain uses TRBV20-1 with TRBJ1-2; D unresolved. Germline CDR1 is DFQATT and CDR2 is SNEGSKA (reference sequence). Trimming removed 4 bases from V and 0 bases from J, with 12 bases in between. CDR3 length: 14 amino acids.

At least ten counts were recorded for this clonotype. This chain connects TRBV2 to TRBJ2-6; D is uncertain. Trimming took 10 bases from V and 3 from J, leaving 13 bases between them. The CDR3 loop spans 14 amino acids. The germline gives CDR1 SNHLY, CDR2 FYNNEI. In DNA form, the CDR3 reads TGTGCCACCGGATTTTTTAGTGGGGCCAACGTCCTGACTTTC. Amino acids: CATGFFSGANVLTF.

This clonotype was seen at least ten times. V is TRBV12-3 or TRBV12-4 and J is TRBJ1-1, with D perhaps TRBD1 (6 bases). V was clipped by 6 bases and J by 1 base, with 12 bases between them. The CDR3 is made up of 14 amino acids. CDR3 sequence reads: CASSLGGSNTEAFF. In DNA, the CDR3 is TGTGCCAGCAGCTTGGGGGGCTCGAACACTGAAGCTTTCTTT.

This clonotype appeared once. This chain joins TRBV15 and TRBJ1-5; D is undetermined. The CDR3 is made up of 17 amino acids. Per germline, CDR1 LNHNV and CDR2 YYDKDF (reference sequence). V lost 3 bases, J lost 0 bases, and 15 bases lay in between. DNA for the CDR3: TGTGCCACCAGCAGTTACAACCGCCCAGATAGCAATCAGCCCCAGCATTTT. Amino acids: CATSSYNRPDSNQPQHF. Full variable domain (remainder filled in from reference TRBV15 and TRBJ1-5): DAMVIQNPRYQVTQFGKPVTLSCSQTLNHNVMYWYQQKSSQAPKLLFHYYDKDFNNEADTPDNFQSRRPNTSFCFLDIRSPGLGDTAMYLCATSSYNRPDSNQPQHFGDGTRLSIL.